This paragraph covers one T cell receptor beta chain sequence. The sample is drawn from a study of shared clonotypes between healthy human individuals. At the level of the study: The plates for each donor numbered three CD4 naive, three CD4 memory, two CD8 naive and one CD8 memory.

Clones were sequenced by immunoSEQ multiplex PCR, and TCRdb holds only the in-frame ones, with some missing. Of some 2,500,000 clones listed, under 95% are singletons. This CDR3 is built from 15 residues. V lost 4 bases and J lost 8, with 18 bases in between. Germline V lookup: CDR1 SGHDT, CDR2 YYEEEE. The chain is built from TRBV5-6 and TRBJ1-4; D call uncertain. Sequencing used naive CD4+ T cells from PBMCs. Specified subset: CD45RA+ positively selected. This sequence was found in a man younger than 30 in good health. Some clones in this sample may be carry-over from other donors' samples. The CDR3 nucleotides read TGTGCCAGCAGCGCTGGATTAAAGATAGGGGAAAAACTGTTTTTT. Encoded protein: CASSAGLKIGEKLFF.